This T cell receptor (beta chain) was captured by sequencing in a study of technical replicates of blood from four donors (dated by TCRdb to about 2017). The library came from the immunoSEQ multiplex PCR assay. TCRdb retrieved this table from immuneACCESS and kept in-frame rearrangements only. Not all clones are present; in checked studies, unresolved V genes account for under half, and no reason is known for the remainder. This sample holds around 67,000 clones; over 85% were observed only once. The top ten clones comprise over 0.35% of the sample. The germline V gene encodes CDR1 SGDLS and CDR2 YYNGEE. The CDR3 measures 16 amino acids from cysteine to phenylalanine. Just CDR3 DNA is preserved here, 48 bases in frame from base 1. V drops 4 bases and J drops 5 bases, leaving 20 bases in between. On this clone: Its antigen is still unknown. Qualities for individual bases were not recorded, and no much larger clone is one base off.

The clonotype was recovered from a human donor in good health. Sample: T cells isolated from PBMCs. The chain uses TRBV9 and TRBJ2-3; the D gene is possibly TRBD2, with 5 bases matching. The DNA reads as follows: TGTGCCAGCAGCCCTCGGACTGCCGGTTGGAGAGATACGCAGTATTTT. This yields the protein CASSPRTAGWRDTQYF. With the rest looked up from the reference TRBV9 and TRBJ2-3 genes rather than sequenced, the full variable domain is DSGVTQTPKHLITATGQRVTLRCSPRSGDLSVYWYQQSLDQGLQFLIQYYNGEERAKGNILERFSAQQFPDLHSELNLSSLELGDSALYFCASSPRTAGWRDTQYFGPGTRLTVL.